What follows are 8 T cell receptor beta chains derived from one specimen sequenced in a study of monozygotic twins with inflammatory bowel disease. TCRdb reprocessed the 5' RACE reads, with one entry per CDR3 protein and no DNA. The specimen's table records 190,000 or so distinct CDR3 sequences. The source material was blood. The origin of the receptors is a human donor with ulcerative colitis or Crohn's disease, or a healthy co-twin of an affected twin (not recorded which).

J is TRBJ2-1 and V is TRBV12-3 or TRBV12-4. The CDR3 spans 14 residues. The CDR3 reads CASSFSNRYNEQFF.

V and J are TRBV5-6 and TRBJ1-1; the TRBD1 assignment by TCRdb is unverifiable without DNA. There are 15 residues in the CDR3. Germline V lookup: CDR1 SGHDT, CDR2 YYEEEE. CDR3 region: CASSTRDTLNTEAFF. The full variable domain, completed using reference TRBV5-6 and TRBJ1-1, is DAGVTQSPTHLIKTRGQQVTLRCSPKSGHDTVSWYQQALGQGPQFIFQYYEEEERQRGNFPDRFSGHQFPNYSSELNVNALLLGDSALYLCASSTRDTLNTEAFFGQGTRLTVV.

CDR3 amino acids: CASSQDQGPYEQYF. The chain combines TRBV4-2 with TRBJ2-7. Germline values: CDR1 LGHNA, CDR2 YNFKEQ. The CDR3 has 14 amino acids.

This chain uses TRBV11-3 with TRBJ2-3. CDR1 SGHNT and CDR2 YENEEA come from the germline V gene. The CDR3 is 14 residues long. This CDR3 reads CASSRPTSPDTQYF.

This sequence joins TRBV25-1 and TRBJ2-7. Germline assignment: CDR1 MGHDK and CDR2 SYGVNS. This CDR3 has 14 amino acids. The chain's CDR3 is CASSEYHASYEQYF.

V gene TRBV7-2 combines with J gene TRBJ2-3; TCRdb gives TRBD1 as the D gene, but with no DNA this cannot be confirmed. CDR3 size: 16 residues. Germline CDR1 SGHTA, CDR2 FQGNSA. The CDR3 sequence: CASSLGGGVMSDTQYF.

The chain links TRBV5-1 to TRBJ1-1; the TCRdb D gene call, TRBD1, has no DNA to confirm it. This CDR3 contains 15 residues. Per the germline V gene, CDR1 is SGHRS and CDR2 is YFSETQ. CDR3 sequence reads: CASEKGDRGTTEAFF.

CDR3: CASSLEDTEQYF. The V gene is TRBV7-2, the J gene TRBJ2-7; TCRdb calls TRBD1, which cannot be checked without DNA. The germline V gene encodes CDR1 SGHTA and CDR2 FQGNSA. This CDR3 spans 12 amino acids.